Listed below are T cell receptor beta chains from one sample, sequenced in a study of post-analysis software for immune sequencing data. TCRdb called the PCR reads again in MiXCR, with one record for every CDR3 protein. The repertoire includes more than 350,000 distinct CDR3 sequences, 30% to 40% of them detected once, and around 8% sits in the top ten. The sample comprised blood. These receptors all stem from a girl aged 2 to 9 with multiple sclerosis. Each CDR3 is given with its conserved first and last residue. Each record gives: clone size, V gene, J gene, D gene, CDR3 DNA, CDR3 protein. A D gene is named only where the DNA matches it firmly. Clone size is shown for a subset of rows, as once, few, many or a class of expanded clone.

-,TRBV5-1,TRBJ1-2,-,TGTGCCAGCAGCCAAGACGGCCGTGGGGTTGGCTACACCTTC,CASSQDGRGVGYTF
few,TRBV5-5,TRBJ2-1,TRBD2,TGTGCCAGCAGCTTGGGGGATAGACTAGCGGGGGGCTTCTACAATGAGCAGTTCTTC,CASSLGDRLAGGFYNEQFF
-,TRBV9,TRBJ1-2,-,TGTGCCAGCAGCGGTAAAAGCAGCCCTAACTATGGCTACACCTTC,CASSGKSSPNYGYTF
-,TRBV7-6,TRBJ2-1,-,TGTGCCAGCAGCTTAGCCCCTTACAATGAGCAGTTCTTC,CASSLAPYNEQFF
-,TRBV7-2,TRBJ2-7,-,TGTGCCAGCAGCTTTGCTGGCAGGGGAATCTCCTACGAGCAGTACTTC,CASSFAGRGISYEQYF
-,TRBV27,TRBJ2-2,TRBD2,TGTGCCAGCAGTTTAAGCCTAGCGGGGTATAGAACCACCGGGGAGCTGTTTTTT,CASSLSLAGYRTTGELFF
-,TRBV12-5,TRBJ2-4,TRBD1,TGTGCTAGTGGTTTAGGGGGACAGGGGGCCAGCAAAAACATTCAGTACTTC,CASGLGGQGASKNIQYF
-,TRBV9,TRBJ2-1,-,TGTGCCAGCAGCCAAGTGGTATACAATGAGCAGTTCTTC,CASSQVVYNEQFF
few,TRBV20-1,TRBJ1-5,-,TGCAGTGCCTATAGGGGCAGGGCAGACCAGCCCCAGCATTTT,CSAYRGRADQPQHF
-,TRBV6-5,TRBJ2-7,-,TGTGCCAGCAGTTCCGACAGTCGTGCCTACGAGCAGTACTTC,CASSSDSRAYEQYF
-,TRBV29-1,TRBJ2-1,TRBD2,TGCAGCGTTGAAACTACTCTAGCGGGGGGAACCTACAATGAGCAGTTCTTC,CSVETTLAGGTYNEQFF
-,TRBV7-3,TRBJ2-7,TRBD1,TGTGCCAGCAGCGCACACTCCGGGACAGCATTCAATGAGCAGTACTTC,CASSAHSGTAFNEQYF
-,TRBV3-1,TRBJ2-1,-,TGTGCCAGCAGCCAAGCCCCCACGGGACTTCAAATTTACAATGAGCAGTTCTTC,CASSQAPTGLQIYNEQFF
-,TRBV7-2,TRBJ2-1,TRBD2,TGTGCCAGCAGCTTCCTACTAGCGGGAGGGTTCAATGAGCAGTTCTTC,CASSFLLAGGFNEQFF
few,TRBV10-1,TRBJ2-3,-,TGCGCCAGCAGTTCGGGACACAGCACAGATACGCAGTATTTT,CASSSGHSTDTQYF
few,TRBV10-3,TRBJ1-1,-,TGTGCCATCAGTGAGAGTGCGGCAAACACTGAAGCTTTCTTT,CAISESAANTEAFF
few,TRBV29-1,TRBJ2-2,TRBD1,TGCAGCGTTGAAGATGGAGCGACAGGGATCACCGGGGAGCTGTTTTTT,CSVEDGATGITGELFF